A single sample gave rise to the 9 T cell receptor beta chains below, sequenced in a study of brain T cells in children with intractable seizures. The time point was: blood from clinic visit 5 months post-surgery; TSC patient then seizure free. Clones were sequenced by immunoSEQ multiplex PCR, and TCRdb holds only the in-frame ones, with some missing. The sample holds hundreds of thousands of clones, 85% to 95% seen once. This specimen was peripheral blood, taken 4 to 6 months after surgery. These receptors were obtained from a boy in the first two years of life with tuberous sclerosis and intractable seizures.

V usage is TRBV5-6 and J usage is TRBJ1-2; no definite D call. Germline CDR1 is SGHDT and CDR2 is YYEEEE. V gave up 4 bases and J gave up 4 bases, with 8 bases separating them. CDR3 length: 12 residues. The DNA for the CDR3 is TGTGCCAGCAGCGCTCCACGCTATGGCTACACCTTC. Its translation: CASSAPRYGYTF. Supplemented by reference TRBV5-6 and TRBJ1-2, the full variable domain reads DAGVTQSPTHLIKTRGQQVTLRCSPKSGHDTVSWYQQALGQGPQFIFQYYEEEERQRGNFPDRFSGHQFPNYSSELNVNALLLGDSALYLCASSAPRYGYTFGSGTRLTVV.

This chain joins TRBV19 and TRBJ2-3, with D perhaps being TRBD1 or TRBD2 (5 bases each). V was shortened by 5 bases and J by 4 bases, with 19 bases between the two germline ends. Germline V gene sequence: CDR1 LNHDA, CDR2 SQIVND (reference sequence). The CDR3 loop spans 16 amino acids. This CDR3 is CASSRDVGRDPDTQYF. CDR3 bases: TGTGCCAGTAGTCGTGACGTGGGCAGGGACCCAGATACGCAGTATTTT. Filled out from reference TRBV19 and TRBJ2-3, the complete variable domain reads DGGITQSPKYLFRKEGQNVTLSCEQNLNHDAMYWYRQDPGQGLRLIYYSQIVNDFQKGDIAEGYSVSREKKESFPLTVTSAQKNPTAFYLCASSRDVGRDPDTQYFGPGTRLTVL.

The gene calls are TRBV7-8 and TRBJ1-3; D might be TRBD1 (6 bases). This CDR3 has 16 amino acids. V gave up 5 bases and J gave up 0 bases, with 14 bases separating them. Germline-derived CDR1 and CDR2 are SGHVS and FQNEAQ. The CDR3 DNA reads as TGTGCCAGCAGCCCCTATGACAGGCTCTCTGGAAACACCATATATTTT. Its protein is CASSPYDRLSGNTIYF.

This chain links TRBV25-1 with TRBJ2-1; the D gene is possibly TRBD2 (7 bases). The germline gives CDR1 MGHDK, CDR2 SYGVNS. Trimming left V 4 bases short and J 0 bases short, with 13 bases between. CDR3 length equals 16 residues. The CDR3 reads CASSGGGAFSYNEQFF. CDR3 nucleotides: TGTGCCAGCAGTGGTGGGGGGGCCTTCTCCTACAATGAGCAGTTCTTC.

This sequence joins TRBV19 and TRBJ1-5; 9 bases fit TRBD1. J lost 6 bases, V lost 10 bases, and 16 bases had no gene match. This CDR3 is built from 16 residues. Germline V CDR1 and CDR2: LNHDA, SQIVND (reference sequence). The CDR3, as DNA: TGTGCCACACAATCCACGACAGGGGGGGAAGGTCAGCCCCAGCATTTT. Translating gives CATQSTTGGEGQPQHF.

V gene TRBV14 combines with J gene TRBJ2-7; tentative D call: TRBD1 (6 bases). Trimming cost V 1 base and J 3 bases, with 10 bases left between them. Germline assignment: CDR1 SGHDN and CDR2 FVKESK. The CDR3 has 14 residues. CDR3 bases: TGTGCCAGCAGCCAAGGGGTAGGGGGCTACGAGCAGTACTTC. Protein product: CASSQGVGGYEQYF.

This clone has just one count. This chain joins TRBV5-1 and TRBJ2-1; D gene uncertain. Between the trimmed V and J ends, which lost 2 bases and 0 bases, there was a span of 15 bases. This CDR3 has 17 residues. Germline CDR1 is SGHRS and CDR2 is YFSETQ. CDR3 DNA sequence: TGCGCCAGCAGCTTCGAAAGGACCGCTAGCTCCTACAATGAGCAGTTCTTC. Amino acids: CASSFERTASSYNEQFF.

V usage is TRBV30 and J usage is TRBJ1-1; unclear D gene. V lost 3 bases, J lost 1 base, and 12 bases lay in between. The CDR3 contains 14 residues. Germline CDR1 reads GTSNPN; CDR2 reads SVGIG (reference sequence). The chain's CDR3 is CAWSIAPKNTEAFF. As DNA, the CDR3 is TGTGCCTGGAGCATCGCACCAAAGAACACTGAAGCTTTCTTT.

The V and J genes are TRBV6-5 and TRBJ1-2, with 7 bases identical to TRBD1. The CDR3 extends over 14 amino acids. J was trimmed by 0 bases and V by 8 bases; bases with no gene match: 6. CDR1 is MNHEY and CDR2 is SVGAGI in the germline V gene. The CDR3 nucleotides are TGTGCCAGCTCGGGGACAGCTACTAACTATGGCTACACCTTC. The encoded protein is CASSGTATNYGYTF.